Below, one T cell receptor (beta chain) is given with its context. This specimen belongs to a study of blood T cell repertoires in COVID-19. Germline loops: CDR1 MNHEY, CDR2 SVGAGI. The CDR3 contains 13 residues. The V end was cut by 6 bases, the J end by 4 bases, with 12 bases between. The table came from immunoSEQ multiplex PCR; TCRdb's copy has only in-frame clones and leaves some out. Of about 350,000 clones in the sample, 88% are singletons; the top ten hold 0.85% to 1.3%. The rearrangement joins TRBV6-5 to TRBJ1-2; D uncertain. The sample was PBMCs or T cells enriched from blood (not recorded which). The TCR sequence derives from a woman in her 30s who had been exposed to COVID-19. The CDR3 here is CASSPDSTYGYTF. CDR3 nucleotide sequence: TGTGCCAGCAGCCCCGATAGTACCTATGGCTACACCTTC.